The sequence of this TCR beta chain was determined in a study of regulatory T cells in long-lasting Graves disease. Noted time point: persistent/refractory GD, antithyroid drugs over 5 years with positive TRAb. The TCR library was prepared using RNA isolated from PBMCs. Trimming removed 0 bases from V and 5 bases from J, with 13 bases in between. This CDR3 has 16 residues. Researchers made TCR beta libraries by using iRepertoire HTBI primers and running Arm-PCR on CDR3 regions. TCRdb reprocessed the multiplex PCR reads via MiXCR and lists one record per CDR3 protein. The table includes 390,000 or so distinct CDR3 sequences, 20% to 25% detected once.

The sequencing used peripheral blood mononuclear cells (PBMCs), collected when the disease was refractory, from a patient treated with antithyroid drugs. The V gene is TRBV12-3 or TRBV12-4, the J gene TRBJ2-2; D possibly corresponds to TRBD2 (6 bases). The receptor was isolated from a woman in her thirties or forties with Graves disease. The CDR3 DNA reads TGTGCCAGCAGTTTAGCTGACGGGAGAAGAACCGGGGAGCTGTTTTTT. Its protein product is CASSLADGRRTGELFF.